A single sample gave rise to the 18 T cell receptor beta chains below, sequenced in a study of cytomegalovirus exposure and HLA in healthy donors. Sequencing used immunoSEQ multiplex PCR; TCRdb keeps in-frame clones, though not all of them. The sample has 300,000 or so clones; roughly 87% are singletons. Sequenced material: PBMCs. The origin of the receptors is a man under 40 in good health and CMV-seronegative.

The rearrangement links TRBV30 to TRBJ2-7; 11 bases line up with TRBD1. This CDR3 has 13 amino acids. Germline CDR1 reads GTSNPN; CDR2 reads SVGIG (reference sequence). With 8 bases clipped from V and 1 base from J, the junction kept 4 bases outside the gene matches. The CDR3: CARGTGGSYEQYF. As DNA, the CDR3 is TGTGCCCGAGGGACAGGGGGTTCCTACGAGCAGTACTTC.

Here the CDR3 DNA reads TGTGCCAGCAGTTACTCAGACACGTATTCTGGAAACACCATATATTTT. Translated, it gives CASSYSDTYSGNTIYF. The V gene is TRBV6-5, the J gene TRBJ1-3; D call uncertain. Germline V gene sequence: CDR1 MNHEY, CDR2 SVGAGI. The CDR3 extends over 16 amino acids. V shed 0 bases and J shed 1 base, with 10 bases lying between them.

The chain employs TRBV6-4 and TRBJ2-3, with 8 bases lining up with TRBD2. After removal of 5 bases from V and 4 bases from J, the junction contained 5 bases not matched to a gene. This CDR3 has 14 residues. Germline-derived CDR1 and CDR2 are MRHNA and SNTAGT. CDR3 sequence: CASSPGLEADTQYF. Written as DNA, the CDR3 is TGTGCCAGCAGTCCGGGACTAGAGGCAGATACGCAGTATTTT.

This chain joins TRBV11-2 and TRBJ1-2; TRBD1 might be the D (5 bases). The CDR3 is made up of 15 amino acids. V gave up 1 base and J gave up 8 bases, with 17 bases separating them. The germline CDR1 and CDR2 sequences are SGHAT and FQNNGV. The CDR3 DNA reads as TGTGCCAGCAGCTTAGGGATGCGCGGGGCTGAGGGCTACACCTTC. As protein: CASSLGMRGAEGYTF.

This clone was counted only a few times. The gene calls are TRBV5-1 and TRBJ1-1; no firm D call. The CDR3 has 12 amino acids. Germline lookup yields CDR1 SGHRS and CDR2 YFSETQ. V lost 3 bases to trimming and J lost 5 bases, with 8 bases between them. Here the CDR3 reads CASSSGLTEAFF. The CDR3 coding sequence is TGCGCCAGCAGCTCGGGGTTAACTGAAGCTTTCTTT. Full variable domain (missing parts from reference TRBV5-1 and TRBJ1-1): KAGVTQTPRYLIKTRGQQVTLSCSPISGHRSVSWYQQTPGQGLQFLFEYFSETQRNKGNFPGRFSGRQFSNSRSEMNVSTLELGDSALYLCASSSGLTEAFFGQGTRLTVV.

The rearrangement links TRBV7-6 to TRBJ2-5; D possibly corresponds to TRBD1 (7 bases). This CDR3 is 14 amino acids long. The ends were cut back, 5 bases at V and 5 bases at J, with 15 bases in the middle. The germline CDR1 and CDR2 sequences are SGHVS and FNYEAQ. CDR3 nucleotide sequence: TGTGCCAGCAGCACCCCAGGGGGGAGGGAGACCCAGTACTTC. Protein sequence: CASSTPGGRETQYF.

The chain links TRBV7-9 to TRBJ2-1; D may be TRBD1 (5 bases). Trimming took 3 bases from V and 5 from J, leaving 11 bases between them. CDR3 size: 14 residues. Germline CDR1 and CDR2: SEHNR and FQNEAQ (reference sequence). The CDR3 nucleotides read TGTGCCAGCAGCTTGTTAGGGGCCGACAATGAGCAGTTCTTC. This encodes CASSLLGADNEQFF.

The chain uses TRBV19 and TRBJ2-7, with D perhaps matching TRBD1 (7 bases). The germline V and J ends were trimmed by 11 bases and 4 bases, with 15 bases remaining between them. Germline V lookup: CDR1 LNHDA, CDR2 SQIVND (reference sequence). This CDR3 has 12 amino acids. In DNA, the CDR3 is TGTGCCGCGGCAGGGGGAGGATACGAGCAGTACTTC. This translates into CAAAGGGYEQYF.

This CDR3 is CASSGQGSYGYTF. The CDR3 coding sequence is TGTGCCAGCAGTGGACAGGGGAGCTATGGCTACACCTTC. The V and J genes are TRBV6-5 and TRBJ1-2; 9 bases map to TRBD1. This CDR3 is 13 amino acids long. V lost 5 bases to trimming and J lost 4 bases; unmatched junction nucleotides: 2. Germline V gene data show CDR1 as MNHEY and CDR2 as SVGAGI.

This clone came up once. The chain recombines TRBV30 with TRBJ2-3; weak D call: TRBD2 (6 bases). CDR1 is GTSNPN and CDR2 is SVGIG in the germline V gene (reference sequence). CDR3 length: 15 amino acids. Trimming removed 4 bases at V and 0 bases at J, with 14 bases between. CDR3 sequence: CAWKGGKISTDTQYF. The CDR3 bases are TGTGCCTGGAAGGGCGGGAAGATCAGCACAGATACGCAGTATTTT.

V and J are TRBV5-1 and TRBJ1-4; 9 bases align to TRBD1. After removal of 4 bases from V and 4 bases from J, the junction contained 29 bases not matched to a gene. The CDR3 length is 23 residues. CDR1 is SGHRS and CDR2 is YFSETQ in the germline V gene. CDR3 nucleotide sequence: TGCGCCAGCAGCCCTAAACTACCGGGACAGGGTCGATACGAGGGGGGCTTTAATGAAAAACTGTTTTTT. Its protein product is CASSPKLPGQGRYEGGFNEKLFF.

The chain is built from TRBV19 and TRBJ2-1; tentatively, D is TRBD1 (6 bases). The CDR3 has 15 amino acids. From germline, CDR1 is LNHDA and CDR2 SQIVND (reference sequence). Deletions cut 5 bases from V and 4 bases from J, with 15 bases between. As DNA, the CDR3 is TGTGCCAGTAGTCTGATGACAGGTAATTACAATGAGCAGTTCTTC. It yields the protein CASSLMTGNYNEQFF.

This chain links TRBV4-2 with TRBJ2-7, with 10 bases aligning to TRBD1. The germline gives CDR1 LGHNA, CDR2 YNFKEQ. J was trimmed by 3 bases and V by 4 bases; bases with no gene match: 9. The CDR3 is 16 amino acids. CDR3: CASSRKRGQGSYEQYF. As DNA, the CDR3 is TGTGCCAGCAGCCGTAAGAGGGGACAGGGGAGCTACGAGCAGTACTTC.

V gene TRBV7-2 combines with J gene TRBJ1-3; TRBD1 aligns across 7 bases. Germline V lookup: CDR1 SGHTA, CDR2 FQGNSA. V shed 3 bases, J shed 2 bases, and the junction held 7 bases outside the gene matches. The CDR3 spans 16 residues. The CDR3 nucleotides are TGTGCCAGCAGCTTGGGTGGGCAGGGGGCTGGAAACACCATATATTTT. It codes for CASSLGGQGAGNTIYF.

The J gene is TRBJ2-7, the V gene TRBV7-2, with 9 bases lining up with TRBD1. Germline V CDR1 and CDR2: SGHTA, FQGNSA. J gave up 3 bases and V 4 bases, and 7 bases lay outside the gene matches. The CDR3 has 15 residues. CDR3 protein: CASSSPHRGLYEQYF. Here the CDR3 DNA reads TGTGCCAGCAGCTCCCCACACAGGGGGCTCTACGAGCAGTACTTC.

The chain combines TRBV7-2 with TRBJ2-7; the match to TRBD1 covers 7 bases. CDR1 and CDR2 (germline): SGHTA, FQGNSA. CDR3 length: 15 residues. J was trimmed by 6 bases and V by 6 bases; bases with no gene match: 14. The CDR3 sequence is CASRTGTAVGGEQYF. The CDR3 DNA reads TGTGCCAGCAGAACGGGGACAGCCGTTGGGGGCGAGCAGTACTTC.

The genes are TRBV5-1 and TRBJ2-7; possibly TRBD1 for D (5 bases). Trimming took off 0 bases at V and 3 bases at J, with 13 bases between the two ends. The CDR3 contains 15 residues. Looked up from germline, CDR1 is SGHRS and CDR2 is YFSETQ. For the CDR3, the DNA is TGCGCCAGCAGCTTGGAGGGGTCCCATAACTACGAGCAGTACTTC. Translating gives CASSLEGSHNYEQYF.

The J gene is TRBJ1-4, the V gene TRBV10-2, with D possibly matching TRBD1 (5 bases). There are 13 residues in the CDR3. The germline V gene has CDR1 WSHSY and CDR2 SAAADI. Trimming stripped 10 bases from V and 8 bases from J, with 17 bases between. The CDR3 loop is CATTLGGGEKLFF. The CDR3, as DNA: TGCGCCACCACCCTCGGGGGTGGAGAAAAACTGTTTTTT.